The rows below give T cell receptor beta chains drawn from one sample of a study of blood T cell repertoires in COVID-19. Profiling relied on immunoSEQ multiplex PCR, and the TCRdb table lists in-frame clones only, not all of them. The sample lists fewer than 150,000 clones, less than 85% occurring once. Material for sequencing was peripheral blood. Receptors were obtained from a human donor in a cohort sampled during active COVID-19. The CDR3 runs from the conserved cysteine through the conserved F or W.

>TRBJ2-1|TRBV7-6
CASSLASGTVPNEQFF
>TRBJ1-2|TRBV10-2
CASSGRQGATDGYTF
>TRBJ2-1|TRBV6-5
CASSRGTGGNEQFF
>TRBJ1-1|TRBV5-1
CASSLEGQANTEAFF
>TRBJ1-5|TRBV4-1
CASSQAVQGGQPQHF
>TRBJ1-4|TRBV28
CASGPPGTGFEKLFF
>TRBJ2-1|TRBV9
CASSPQADSSYNEQFF
>TRBJ1-5|TRBV2
CASGGGQGSQPQHF
>TRBJ2-7|TRBV12-3/TRBV12-4
CASSFGTGLEQYF
>TRBJ2-7|TRBV5-1
CASSLAPGEQYF
>TRBJ1-1|TRBV5-1
CASSLARENTEAFF
>TRBJ2-7|TRBV6-5
CGSADAYEQYF
>TRBJ2-7|TRBV20-1
CSASLGQEQYF
>TRBJ2-1|TRBV11-2
CASSRGLAGYNEQFF
>TRBJ1-2|TRBV4-3
CASSPVAGEGYGYTF
>TRBJ1-2|TRBV15
CATSTLQGPERGYTF
>TRBJ2-3|TRBV25-1
CASSEGLAGGLDTQYF
>TRBJ2-7|TRBV6-2/TRBV6-3
CASSYSGTGPYEQYF
>TRBJ1-6|TRBV5-1
CASSLASDSPLHF
>TRBJ2-7|TRBV10-1
CATRYQGLPSYEQYF
>TRBJ2-5|TRBV3-1/TRBV3-2
CASSAGETQYF
>TRBJ2-7|TRBV20-1
CSAATEYEQYF
>TRBJ2-1|TRBV5-1
CASSLGQGNNEQFF
>TRBJ1-5|TRBV7-2
CASSWDRDQPQHF
>TRBJ2-1|TRBV5-1
CASSLLEPAGAGDNEQFF
>TRBJ1-5|TRBV12-3/TRBV12-4
CASTYEQGQPQHF
>TRBJ2-1|TRBV11-3
CASSLDSVAASYNEQFF
>TRBJ2-1|TRBV4-3
CASSQRTAGGYNEQFF
>TRBJ1-4|TRBV28
CASSSTLQGASGEKLFF
>TRBJ2-6|TRBV6-6
CASRDSSGANVLTF
>TRBJ1-6|TRBV10-2
CASRKYGGGSPLHF
>TRBJ2-3|TRBV25-1
CASSRGADFTDTQYF
>TRBJ1-2|TRBV6-2/TRBV6-3
CASSYEGYYYGYTF
>TRBJ1-1|TRBV27
CASRRDRGGTEAFF
>TRBJ1-1|TRBV2
CASSQSTGEAEAFF
>TRBJ1-6|TRBV5-6
CASSWRGLPGGPLHF
>TRBJ1-1|TRBV11-2
CASSLKGHLNTEAFF
>TRBJ2-7|TRBV6-5
CASSSPRQRGGLEQYF
>TRBJ2-3|TRBV28
CASLRAGSTDTQYF
>TRBJ2-1|TRBV6-6
CASNTPGTNYNEQFF
>TRBJ2-3|TRBV3-1/TRBV3-2
CASSQEAGPPDTQYF
>TRBJ1-3|TRBV20-1
CSALQGNTIYF
>TRBJ1-2|TRBV3-1/TRBV3-2
CASSQDLSRLYYGYTF
>TRBJ1-3|TRBV28
CAAGNRLDSGNTIYF
>TRBJ2-3|TRBV10-1
CASSAGKSTDTQYF
>TRBJ1-4|TRBV30
CAWKRGQVGEKLFF
>TRBJ2-5|TRBV19
CASSITGAGETQYF
>TRBJ2-1|TRBV4-1
CASSLWGQDYNEQFF
>TRBJ2-1|TRBV6-6
CATHGRNSYNEQFF
>TRBJ2-7|TRBV29-1
CSVLRTDGGYEQYF
>TRBJ1-5|TRBV7-2
CASSFQGGHQPQHF
>TRBJ1-5|TRBV12-3/TRBV12-4
CASTKGGNQPQHF
>TRBJ1-1|TRBV5-4
CASSLTGQRTEAFF
>TRBJ2-1|TRBV6-5
CASSYSSLLAVEQFF
>TRBJ2-5|TRBV7-3
CASSQLPQETQYF
>TRBJ2-7|TRBV6-5
CASSRRTGTSYEQYF
>TRBJ1-2|TRBV7-6
CASSLVEGADYGYTF
>TRBJ2-7|TRBV29-1
CSVDFGISGEQYF
>TRBJ1-4|TRBV11-2
CASSRNRATNEKLFF